The T cell receptor (beta chain) under discussion was sequenced for a study of blood T cells in healthy people across ages. Study context: Per every two T cells, about one barcoded beta molecule was captured by template switching.

The authors ran a second PCR of roughly 6 to 12 cycles using a sample-barcoded 5' primer and a J-beta primer mix. MiXCR was run by TCRdb on the 5' RACE reads, yielding one entry per CDR3 protein. The sample lists about 1,500,000 distinct CDR3 sequences, 40% to 50% occurring once. As to this clonotype: The antigen is undetermined.

CDR1 and CDR2 (germline): MNHEY, SVGAGI. The CDR3 is made up of 16 amino acids. With 6 bases clipped from V and 5 bases from J, the junction kept 15 bases outside the gene matches. A minimum of 5 micrograms of total RNA was extracted per sample. Study-wide points: More naive CD4+ cells and higher diversity were found in long-lived than in aged donors.

Material: blood. The chain carries TRBV6-5 and TRBJ1-2, with 7 bases matching TRBD1. The TCR comes from a woman between 18 and 30 years old in good health. CDR3 sequence (DNA): TGTGCCAGCAGCCCGTATCAATCCGGGACAGATTATGGCTACACCTTC. Amino acid sequence: CASSPYQSGTDYGYTF.